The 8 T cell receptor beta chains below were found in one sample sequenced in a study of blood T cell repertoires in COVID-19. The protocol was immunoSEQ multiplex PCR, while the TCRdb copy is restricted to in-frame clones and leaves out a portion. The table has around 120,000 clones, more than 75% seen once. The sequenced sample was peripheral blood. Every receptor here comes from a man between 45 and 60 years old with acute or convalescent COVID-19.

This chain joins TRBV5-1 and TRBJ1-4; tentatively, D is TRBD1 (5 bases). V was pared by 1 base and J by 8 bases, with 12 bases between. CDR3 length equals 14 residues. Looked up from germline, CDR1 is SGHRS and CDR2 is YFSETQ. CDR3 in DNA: TGCGCCAGCAGCTTGAGGCAGGGTAACGAAAAACTGTTTTTT. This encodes CASSLRQGNEKLFF.

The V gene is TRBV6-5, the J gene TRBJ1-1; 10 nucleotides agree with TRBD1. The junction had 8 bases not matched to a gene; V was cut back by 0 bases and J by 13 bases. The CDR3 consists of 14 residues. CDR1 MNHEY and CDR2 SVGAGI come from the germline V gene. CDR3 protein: CASSYSWTGGGGFF. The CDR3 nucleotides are TGTGCCAGCAGTTACTCTTGGACAGGGGGAGGGGGTTTCTTT.

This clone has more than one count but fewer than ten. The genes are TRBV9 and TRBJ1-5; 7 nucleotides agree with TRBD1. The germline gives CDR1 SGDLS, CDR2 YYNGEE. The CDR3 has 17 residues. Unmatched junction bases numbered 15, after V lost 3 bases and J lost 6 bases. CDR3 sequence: CASSDGQEGSSGQPQHF. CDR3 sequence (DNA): TGTGCCAGCAGCGACGGACAGGAAGGGTCGTCGGGTCAGCCCCAGCATTTT.

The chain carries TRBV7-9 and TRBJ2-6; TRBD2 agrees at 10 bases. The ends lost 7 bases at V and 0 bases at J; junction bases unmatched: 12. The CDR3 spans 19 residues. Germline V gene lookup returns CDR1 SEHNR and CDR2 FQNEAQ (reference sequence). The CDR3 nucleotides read TGTGCCAGCAATCGGGCTAGCGGGAGTCCAAGCTCTGGGGCCAACGTCCTGACTTTC. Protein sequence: CASNRASGSPSSGANVLTF.

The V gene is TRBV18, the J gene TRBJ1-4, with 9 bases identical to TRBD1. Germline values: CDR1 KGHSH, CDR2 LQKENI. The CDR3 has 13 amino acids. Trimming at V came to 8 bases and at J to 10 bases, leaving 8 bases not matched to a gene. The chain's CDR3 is CASERTGEGKLFF. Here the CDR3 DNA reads TGTGCCAGCGAACGGACAGGGGAGGGAAAACTGTTTTTT. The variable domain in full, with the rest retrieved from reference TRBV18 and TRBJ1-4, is NAGVMQNPRHLVRRRGQEARLRCSPMKGHSHVYWYRQLPEEGLKFMVYLQKENIIDESGMPKERFSAEFPKEGPSILRIQQVVRGDSAAYFCASERTGEGKLFFGSGTQLSVL.

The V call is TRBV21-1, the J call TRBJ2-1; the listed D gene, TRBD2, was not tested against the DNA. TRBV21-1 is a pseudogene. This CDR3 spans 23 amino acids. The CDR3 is CASSKDGGTLAATSAYSYNEQFF. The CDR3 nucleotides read TGTGCCAGCAGCAAAGATGGGGGTACTCTCGCGGCGACTAGCGCCTACTCCTACAATGAGCAGTTCTTC.

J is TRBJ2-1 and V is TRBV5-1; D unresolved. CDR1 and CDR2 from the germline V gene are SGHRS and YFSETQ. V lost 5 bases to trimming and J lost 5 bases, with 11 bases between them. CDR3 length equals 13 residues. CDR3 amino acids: CASRPNYNNEQFF. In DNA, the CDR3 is TGCGCCAGCAGACCCAACTATAACAATGAGCAGTTCTTC.

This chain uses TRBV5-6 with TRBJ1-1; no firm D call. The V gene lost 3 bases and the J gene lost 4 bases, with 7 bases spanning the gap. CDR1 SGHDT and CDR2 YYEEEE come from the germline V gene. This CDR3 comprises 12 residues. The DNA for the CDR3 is TGTGCCAGCAGCTACCGGGGCACTGAAGCTTTCTTT. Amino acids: CASSYRGTEAFF.